These 11 T cell receptor beta chains came from one sample sequenced in a study of T cells in Graves' hyperthyroidism and ophthalmopathy. There were TCR beta CDR3 regions amplified from RNA transcripts. The HTBI primer set drove a first-round RT-PCR of the TCR CDR3. TCRdb re-derived calls from the multiplex PCR reads in MiXCR, one entry per CDR3 protein. The sample has fewer than 110,000 distinct CDR3 sequences, about 17% seen once. The material sequenced was blood. The source of these receptors is a woman in her forties or fifties with Graves' hyperthyroidism.

The V gene is TRBV5-1, the J gene TRBJ2-5; the match to TRBD1 covers 7 bases. The junction had 9 bases not matched to a gene; V was cut back by 9 bases and J by 4 bases. The CDR3 has 13 residues. Germline V gives CDR1 SGHRS, CDR2 YFSETQ. Here the CDR3 reads CATRQGSSETQYF. The CDR3 nucleotides are TGCGCCACCCGACAGGGATCTTCAGAGACCCAGTACTTC.

This sequence joins TRBV18 and TRBJ2-3, with D uncertain. The CDR3 runs to 14 residues. V was trimmed by 3 bases and J by 4 bases, leaving 11 bases between them. The germline CDR1 and CDR2 sequences are KGHSH and LQKENI. CDR3: CASSPSPKPDTQYF. CDR3 coding DNA: TGTGCCAGCTCACCTTCTCCTAAACCAGATACGCAGTATTTT.

In this sample, this clonotype turned up many times. The chain has TRBV12-3 or TRBV12-4 and TRBJ2-3; a weak D match, TRBD1 (5 bases). This CDR3 region has 14 residues. V dropped 6 bases and J dropped 2 bases, with 12 bases sitting between them. CDR3 sequence (DNA): TGTGCCAGCAGCCTGGACATGAACACAGATACGCAGTATTTT. Translating it yields CASSLDMNTDTQYF.

Ten or more counts support this clonotype. This may come from a read error, since a much larger clone is one base off. The chain joins TRBV28 to TRBJ2-1, with D perhaps matching TRBD2 (6 bases). Germline V gives CDR1 MDHEN, CDR2 SYDVKM. The length of the CDR3 is 17 residues. In DNA form, the CDR3 reads TGTGCCGGCAGTTCCCAAGGGACTGGCGCCTCCTACAATGAGCAGTTCTTC. Amino acid sequence: CAGSSQGTGASYNEQFF.

This clonotype has a count of ten or more. The CDR3 here is CASSPLGGGGETQYF. CDR3 nucleotides: TGTGCCAGCAGTCCCCTCGGGGGAGGCGGAGAGACCCAGTACTTC. This rearrangement joins TRBV2 to TRBJ2-5, with a tentative D call TRBD2 (6 bases). The germline V gene has CDR1 SNHLY and CDR2 FYNNEI. V lost 5 bases and J lost 4, with 17 bases in between. There are 15 residues in the CDR3.

This clonotype was picked up many times. The chain carries TRBV28 and TRBJ2-5; the D gene could be TRBD1 or TRBD2 (5 bases each). V lost 2 bases and J 4 bases, leaving 14 bases between the germline ends. The CDR3 covers 15 residues. CDR1 is MDHEN, CDR2 SYDVKM, per germline. The CDR3 spells CASSLSGHTSETQYF. The CDR3, as DNA: TGTGCCAGCAGTTTAAGCGGACATACCTCAGAGACCCAGTACTTC.

Comment on this clonotype: A much bigger clone sits one base away, suggesting this may be a read error. The chain employs TRBV10-1 and TRBJ1-6; D is unresolved. The CDR3 has 13 amino acids. Per germline, CDR1 WNHNN and CDR2 SYGVQD (reference sequence). Trimming took 5 bases from V and 9 from J, leaving 11 bases between them. CDR3 sequence (DNA): TGCGCCAGCAGTCAGGAATCTATTTCACCCCTCCACTTT. The encoded protein is CASSQESISPLHF.

Many counts were recorded for this clonotype. The genes are TRBV6-1 and TRBJ1-5; perhaps TRBD1 as D (5 bases). V lost 2 bases to trimming and J lost 0 bases, with 14 bases between them. The CDR3 has 17 residues. In germline, CDR1 is MNHNS, CDR2 SASEGT. CDR3 nucleotide sequence: TGTGCCAGCAGTGAAAGAGGACAAAGATTTAGCAATCAGCCCCAGCATTTT. It codes for CASSERGQRFSNQPQHF.

In regard to this clonotype: A read error is possible here, since a much larger clone lies one base away. The V and J genes are TRBV5-1 and TRBJ2-2, with 13 bases aligning to TRBD2. The CDR3 sequence is 16 residues long. From germline, CDR1 is SGHRS and CDR2 YFSETQ. CDR3 DNA sequence: TGCGTCAGCAGCTCCGGACTAGCGGGAGCTCAGGGGGAGCTGTTTTTT. It is translated as CVSSSGLAGAQGELFF.

The chain couples TRBV20-1 to TRBJ1-1; no clear D gene. The CDR3 sequence is 13 residues long. The germline V gene encodes CDR1 DFQATT and CDR2 SNEGSKA (reference sequence). The DNA of the CDR3 is TGCAGGGCGTCGATGTGGCAGAACACTGAAGCTTTCTTT. This codes for CRASMWQNTEAFF.

V usage is TRBV5-8 and J usage is TRBJ2-3; TRBD2 matches 7 bases. CDR3 size: 14 residues. J gave up 4 bases and V 3 bases, and 5 bases lay outside the gene matches. The germline CDR1 and CDR2 sequences are SGHTS and YDEGEE. This CDR3 reads CASSWAGAPDTQYF. Written as DNA, the CDR3 is TGTGCCAGCAGCTGGGCGGGAGCCCCAGATACGCAGTATTTT.